This T cell receptor beta chain derives from a study of tumor-infiltrating lymphocytes in primary liver carcinoma. The authors made TCR beta cDNA from 450 to 600 ng total RNA with a constant-region primer. What produced the TCR beta libraries was three nested multiplex PCR rounds using slightly modified ARM-PCR. TCRdb processed the multiplex PCR reads anew with MiXCR; each CDR3 protein has one entry. This sample carries about 74,000 distinct CDR3 sequences, about 72% of them seen once, and the ten largest clones take roughly 26%. With respect to this clonotype: Sequence at one end of the junction differs from germline and may be a read error.

It was from roughly 20-30 mg of unsorted bulk tissue that RNA and DNA were co-extracted. This TCR was recovered from a man aged 35 to 55 with primary liver carcinoma and hepatitis B virus infection. The sequencing sample was made of liver tumor tissue from sampling region 4. Regarding subset: tumor region T4, right-lateral pole.

The CDR3 is CASNPSRDRLEQYF. The CDR3 DNA sequence: TGTGCCAGCAATCCATCCCGGGACAGGCTGGAGCAGTATTTC. This chain connects TRBV6-5 to TRBJ2-7, with 8 bases matching TRBD1. Looked up from germline, CDR1 is MNHEY and CDR2 is SVGAGI. The CDR3 sequence is 14 residues long.